Given below is one T cell receptor (beta chain) in context. The CDR3 is made up of 16 amino acids. The ends lost 5 bases at V and 6 bases at J; junction bases unmatched: 11. The germline V gene has CDR1 SEHNR and CDR2 FQNEAQ (reference sequence). Profiled with immunoSEQ multiplex PCR; TCRdb holds only in-frame clones, not every one. The table includes about 48,000 clones, about nine tenths detected once. The sample comes from a study of T cell changes during pregnancy in multiple sclerosis. This clonotype was obtained from a female donor with multiple sclerosis, enrolled in a pregnancy study. The sample was CD4+ T cells from peripheral blood mononuclear cells, taken in the second trimester of pregnancy. The chain carries TRBV7-9 and TRBJ2-3, with 10 bases lining up with TRBD2. The CDR3: CASSTLAGASWDTQYF. The CDR3 DNA is TGTGCCAGCAGCACCCTAGCGGGAGCTTCGTGGGATACGCAGTATTTT.